This T cell receptor beta chain was found in a study of blood T cell repertoires in COVID-19. Losses at the gene ends were 5 bases for V and 6 bases for J; bases not matched to a gene: 3. The CDR3 sequence is 12 residues long. The germline CDR1 and CDR2 sequences are SQVTM and ANQGSEA. Assay used: immunoSEQ multiplex PCR; TCRdb lists only in-frame clones, some missing. The repertoire holds some 240,000 clones, with approximately 78% as singletons. The chain couples TRBV29-1 to TRBJ1-2; 10 nucleotides align to TRBD1. The sequencing sample was made of peripheral blood. This receptor was identified in a woman in her fifties or sixties with active or convalescent COVID-19. CDR3 DNA sequence: TGCAGCGTTTCAGGACAGGGGGATGGCTACACCTTC. This sequence encodes CSVSGQGDGYTF.